This TCR beta chain was sequenced during a study of cytomegalovirus exposure and HLA in healthy donors. Findings of the study overall: It emerged from a later analysis that several of the most significant clusters appeared to be linked to common viral pathogens. TCR beta V segments were, for the most part, productive about 87% or about 30% of the time in an earlier analysis. Cytomegalovirus association was listed for under 200 TCR beta chains.

PCR amplification relied on 60 Vbeta primers (plus 13 Jbeta primers). Profiled with immunoSEQ multiplex PCR; TCRdb holds only in-frame clones, not every one. The sample table includes about 160,000 clones. This CDR3 is built from 13 residues. Germline assignment: CDR1 ENHRY and CDR2 SYGVKD. V was trimmed by 2 bases and J by 6 bases, leaving 10 bases between them. For this clone: Its antigen is as yet unknown.

This receptor was identified in a woman between 55 and 75 years old in good health and CMV-seronegative. Sequencing was carried out using PBMCs. The V call is TRBV10-3, the J call TRBJ1-1; D is undetermined. CDR3 region: CAISERARAEAFF. The CDR3 DNA sequence: TGTGCCATCAGTGAGAGGGCGAGGGCTGAAGCTTTCTTT.